The next 27 T cell receptor beta chains were all read from a single sample in a study of regulatory T cells in long-lasting Graves disease. Both iRepertoire HTBI primers and Arm-PCR of CDR3 regions were used to build the TCR beta libraries. Using its own MiXCR run on the multiplex PCR reads, TCRdb lists one record per CDR3 protein. Found here are approximately 440,000 distinct CDR3 sequences, 15% to 20% of them singletons; the top ten hold over 9%. Time point specified: newly diagnosed GD, antithyroid drugs for less than 3 months. PBMC-extracted RNA yielded the TCR library. The sample was also linked to a second study, of T cells in Graves' hyperthyroidism and ophthalmopathy.

The sample in question was peripheral blood mononuclear cells (PBMCs), obtained at new diagnosis, from a patient treated with antithyroid drugs. These receptors were taken from a man between 40 and 49 years old with Graves disease.

In the case of this clonotype: The junction differs from germline at one of its ends, possibly a read error. V and J are TRBV30 and TRBJ2-1; TRBD2 matches 8 bases. Germline CDR1 reads GTSNPN; CDR2 reads SVGIG (reference sequence). The CDR3 length is 14 residues. The DNA of the CDR3 is TGTGCCCAGAGTGGCCCGGGAGGGAAAAATGAGCAGTCCTTC. Translation: CAQSGPGGKNEQSF.

The chain uses TRBV27 and TRBJ1-5, with unresolved D. Between the trimmed V and J ends, which lost 2 bases and 2 bases, there was a span of 13 bases. The CDR3 has 16 amino acids. The germline V gene encodes CDR1 MNHEY and CDR2 SMNVEV (reference sequence). Here the CDR3 reads CASSLEGVPGNQPQHF. CDR3 sequence (DNA): TGTGCCAGCAGTTTAGAGGGCGTCCCGGGCAATCAGCCCCAGCATTTT.

V and J are TRBV28 and TRBJ2-1, with 7 bases lining up with TRBD1. The V segment lost 6 bases and the J segment 0 bases; nucleotides outside the gene matches: 8. CDR3 size: 16 residues. Germline CDR1 MDHEN, CDR2 SYDVKM. The CDR3 DNA follows: TGTGCCAGCAGCCCAGGGGGAGAACCCTCCTACAATGAGCAGTTCTTC. The encoded protein is CASSPGGEPSYNEQFF. The complete variable domain, with remaining parts taken from reference TRBV28 and TRBJ2-1, reads DVKVTQSSRYLVKRTGEKVFLECVQDMDHENMFWYRQDPGLGLRLIYFSYDVKMKEKGDIPEGYSVSREKKERFSLILESASTNQTSMYLCASSPGGEPSYNEQFFGPGTRLTVL.

CDR3 bases: TGCGCCAGCTCGTCGACAGGGACTAGCGGGCCTTCCTACAATGAGCAGTTCTTC. Its translation is CASSSTGTSGPSYNEQFF. The rearrangement uses TRBV5-1 and TRBJ2-1, with 12 bases matching TRBD2. CDR1 is SGHRS, CDR2 YFSETQ, per germline. V gave up 7 bases and J gave up 1 base; unmatched junction bases: 12. The CDR3 is 18 residues long.

This clonotype was seen repeatedly, ten times or more. The V and J genes are TRBV10-1 and TRBJ2-1, with 7 bases matching TRBD2. Unmatched junction bases numbered 11, after V lost 3 bases and J lost 6 bases. Germline-derived CDR1 and CDR2 are WNHNN and SYGVQD (reference sequence). The CDR3 consists of 16 residues. The CDR3 loop is CASSDRRLAESNEQFF. The CDR3 DNA reads TGCGCCAGCAGTGACCGGCGTCTAGCGGAGAGCAATGAGCAGTTCTTC.

This clonotype has just a few counts. This chain connects TRBV7-9 to TRBJ2-2; 9 nucleotides match TRBD2. CDR1 and CDR2 from the germline V gene are SEHNR and FQNEAQ (reference sequence). The V gene end was trimmed by 4 bases and the J gene end by 7 bases; junction bases not matched to a gene: 16. The CDR3 has 18 residues. The CDR3 DNA follows: TGTGCCAGCAGCTCTGATCGCCTAGCGGGATTCTGGGGCGGGGAGCTGTTTTTT. Translated: CASSSDRLAGFWGGELFF.

This clonotype was picked up many times. This sequence joins TRBV20-1 and TRBJ1-1, with D possibly matching TRBD1 (5 bases). The CDR3 runs 13 residues. Deletions cut 3 bases from V and 3 bases from J, with 11 bases between. CDR1 DFQATT and CDR2 SNEGSKA come from the germline V gene (reference sequence). The CDR3 loop reads CSARFLGDTEAFF. Here the CDR3 DNA reads TGCAGTGCTAGGTTTTTGGGGGACACTGAAGCTTTCTTT.

This clonotype was recorded a few times. V gene TRBV30 combines with J gene TRBJ2-7; D gene ambiguous. This CDR3 region has 13 residues. Germline V gene lookup returns CDR1 GTSNPN and CDR2 SVGIG (reference sequence). The ends were cut back, 0 bases at V and 7 bases at J, with 13 bases in the middle. CDR3 region: CAWSVGRFGEQYF. The CDR3 bases are TGTGCCTGGAGTGTTGGACGGTTTGGGGAGCAGTACTTC.

This clonotype was seen just once. The chain is built from TRBV19 and TRBJ2-1, with TRBD2 matching over 7 bases. Unmatched junction bases numbered 0, after V lost 1 base and J lost 0 bases. Germline CDR1 and CDR2: LNHDA and SQIVND (reference sequence). There are 15 residues in the CDR3. CDR3 amino acids: CASSIGTSSYNEQFF. CDR3 DNA sequence: TGTGCCAGTAGTATAGGGACTAGCTCCTACAATGAGCAGTTCTTC.

Ten or more counts support this clonotype. The rearrangement joins TRBV3-1 to TRBJ1-1; 7 bases are a match to TRBD1. Losses at the gene ends were 2 bases for V and 6 bases for J; bases not matched to a gene: 6. CDR1 and CDR2 from the germline V gene are LGHDT and YNNKEL (reference sequence). The CDR3 is 14 residues long. The DNA for the CDR3 is TGTGCCAGCAGCCAAAGGGACAGAGGCGCTGAAGCTTTCTTT. Residues: CASSQRDRGAEAFF.

The table lists this clonotype with many counts. J is TRBJ1-5 and V is TRBV15; no definite D call. Trimming removed 1 base at V and 3 bases at J, with 4 bases between. The CDR3 is made up of 13 amino acids. CDR1 is LNHNV, CDR2 YYDKDF, per germline (reference sequence). This chain's CDR3 is CATSRGPNQPQHF. The CDR3 nucleotides read TGTGCCACCAGCAGAGGCCCCAATCAGCCCCAGCATTTT.

This clonotype was observed many times. The CDR3 is CASSEALGYTDTQYF. CDR3 bases: TGTGCCAGCAGTGAAGCGTTGGGTTACACAGATACGCAGTATTTT. This sequence joins TRBV6-1 and TRBJ2-3; D remains ambiguous. V was clipped by 0 bases and J by 2 bases, with 9 bases between them. This CDR3 is built from 15 residues. The germline V gene has CDR1 MNHNS and CDR2 SASEGT.

This clonotype showed up many times. The chain uses TRBV11-2 and TRBJ2-3; tentative D call: TRBD2 (7 bases). This CDR3 is 18 amino acids long. The germline V gene encodes CDR1 SGHAT and CDR2 FQNNGV. With 5 bases removed from V and 5 bases from J, the gap between germline ends came to 26 bases. As DNA, the CDR3 is TGTGCCAGCAGCAGGACAGAAGCGGGACCAAGATATGGAGATACGCAGTATTTT. Residues: CASSRTEAGPRYGDTQYF. The full variable domain, its missing parts supplied by reference TRBV11-2 and TRBJ2-3, is EAGVAQSPRYKIIEKRQSVAFWCNPISGHATLYWYQQILGQGPKLLIQFQNNGVVDDSQLPKDRFSAERLKGVDSTLKIQPAKLEDSAVYLCASSRTEAGPRYGDTQYFGPGTRLTVL.

The chain combines TRBV7-9 with TRBJ2-2, with D hard to call. The length of the CDR3 is 14 residues. From germline, CDR1 is SEHNR and CDR2 FQNEAQ (reference sequence). V dropped 1 base and J dropped 4 bases, with 7 bases sitting between them. The CDR3 nucleotides read TGTGCCAGCAGCTTAGACAGTTTCACCGGGGAGCTGTTTTTT. This gives the protein CASSLDSFTGELFF.

This clonotype was observed at least ten times. The rearrangement uses TRBV2 and TRBJ2-7; 12 positions agree with TRBD2. CDR3 length equals 15 residues. Germline V lookup: CDR1 SNHLY, CDR2 FYNNEI. Trimming cost V 4 bases and J 3 bases; bases outside gene matches: 4. Here the CDR3 DNA reads TGTGCCAGCAGTGGAGGACTAGCGGGGTACTACGAGCAGTACTTC. This translates into CASSGGLAGYYEQYF.

Ten or more counts support this clonotype. The chain couples TRBV10-1 to TRBJ2-5, with D unclear. The CDR3 is made up of 14 amino acids. Trimming cost V 1 base and J 5 bases, with 11 bases left between them. CDR1 is WNHNN, CDR2 SYGVQD, per germline (reference sequence). In nucleotides, the CDR3 is TGCGCCAGCAGTGAGTTTCAGCGTTCGGAGACCCAGTACTTC. The encoded protein is CASSEFQRSETQYF.

V and J are TRBV30 and TRBJ1-1; 8 nucleotides agree with TRBD1. V trimming: 6 bases; J trimming: 4 bases; junction bases outside the gene matches: 7. Per the germline V gene, CDR1 is GTSNPN and CDR2 is SVGIG (reference sequence). The CDR3 is made up of 13 amino acids. CDR3 in DNA: TGTGCCTGCAGGACAGGGCCGGGCACTGAAGCTTTCTTT. It translates to CACRTGPGTEAFF.

The count of this clonotype is one. A single base separates this from a much larger clone, so it may be a read error. The gene calls are TRBV6-1 and TRBJ2-6; TRBD1 agrees at 12 bases. The CDR3 contains 16 residues. The germline V gene has CDR1 MNHNS and CDR2 SASEGT. The CDR3 loop reads CASGGQGAAGANVLNF. The CDR3 DNA follows: TGTGCCAGCGGGGGACAGGGGGCAGCTGGGGCCAACGTCCTGAATTTC.

The V gene is TRBV12-3 or TRBV12-4, the J gene TRBJ1-4; maybe TRBD1 (5 bases). The length of the CDR3 is 13 residues. V lost 3 bases to trimming and J lost 5 bases, with 7 bases between them. The CDR3 protein is CASSFSGNEKLFF. The CDR3 bases are TGTGCCAGCAGTTTCTCAGGGAATGAAAAACTGTTTTTT.

This clonotype has a count of ten or more. V usage is TRBV20-1 and J usage is TRBJ2-6; D remains ambiguous. This CDR3 region has 15 residues. Per germline, CDR1 DFQATT and CDR2 SNEGSKA (reference sequence). V dropped 1 base and J dropped 2 bases, with 9 bases sitting between them. The CDR3 DNA is TGCAGTGCTAGAGTCCCTGGGCCTGGGGCCAACGTCCTGACTTTC. Translated, it gives CSARVPGPGANVLTF.

The genes are TRBV7-9 and TRBJ1-4, with 7 bases aligning to TRBD1. Per the germline V gene, CDR1 is SEHNR and CDR2 is FQNEAQ (reference sequence). After removal of 3 bases from V and 7 bases from J, the junction contained 11 bases not matched to a gene. This CDR3 comprises 16 residues. CDR3 coding DNA: TGTGCCAGCAGCTTCCCCCCGGTGTCAGGGGGTGAAAAACTGTTTTTT. Translated: CASSFPPVSGGEKLFF.

This clonotype occurred many times. The chain couples TRBV10-2 to TRBJ2-5; D unclear. The CDR3 is 16 amino acids. The germline V gene has CDR1 WSHSY and CDR2 SAAADI. Trimming removed 6 bases at V and 1 base at J, with 18 bases between. The CDR3 DNA sequence: TGCGCCAGCAGACCCGACACTCGCGGTAGCCAAGAGACCCAGTACTTC. This translates into CASRPDTRGSQETQYF.

This clonotype was seen at least ten times. The chain recombines TRBV12-3 or TRBV12-4 with TRBJ2-1; 9 bases match TRBD1. Losses at the gene ends were 6 bases for V and 1 base for J; bases not matched to a gene: 7. This CDR3 comprises 16 residues. CDR3 nucleotides: TGTGCCAGCAGGAGAACAGGGGGCCCTTCCTACAATGAGCAGTTCTTC. Its translation is CASRRTGGPSYNEQFF.

This clonotype was seen ten or more times. V gene TRBV5-1 combines with J gene TRBJ1-1; TRBD1 is a possible D gene (6 bases). The CDR3 loop spans 13 amino acids. V was shortened by 7 bases and J by 0 bases, with 10 bases between the two germline ends. Germline V gene data show CDR1 as SGHRS and CDR2 as YFSETQ. The CDR3 bases are TGCGCCAGCTTTGGACAGATGAACACTGAAGCTTTCTTT. It translates to CASFGQMNTEAFF.

This clonotype has more than one count but fewer than ten. The rearrangement joins TRBV11-2 to TRBJ2-1; weak D call: TRBD2 (7 bases). The ends were cut back, 2 bases at V and 9 bases at J, with 17 bases in the middle. This CDR3 is built from 15 residues. Germline V gene data show CDR1 as SGHAT and CDR2 as FQNNGV. CDR3: CASSLKWGGGSEQFF. CDR3 nucleotides: TGTGCCAGCAGCTTAAAGTGGGGGGGCGGGTCTGAGCAGTTCTTC.

This clonotype has a handful of counts. The gene calls are TRBV10-3 and TRBJ1-1; 7 positions agree with TRBD1. This CDR3 has 13 residues. CDR1 ENHRY and CDR2 SYGVKD come from the germline V gene. Trimming at V came to 11 bases and at J to 4 bases, leaving 10 bases not matched to a gene. This CDR3 reads CASQQGFTTEAFF. CDR3 nucleotide sequence: TGTGCCTCACAACAGGGGTTTACCACTGAAGCTTTCTTT.

This clonotype was counted between two and nine times. The rearrangement uses TRBV6-1 and TRBJ1-5; no firm D call. The V gene's germline CDR1 is MNHNS and CDR2 SASEGT. This CDR3 spans 13 amino acids. Trimming took off 10 bases at V and 0 bases at J, with 10 bases between the two ends. The CDR3: CANARDSNQPQHF. CDR3 coding DNA: TGTGCCAACGCGAGGGATAGCAATCAGCCCCAGCATTTT.